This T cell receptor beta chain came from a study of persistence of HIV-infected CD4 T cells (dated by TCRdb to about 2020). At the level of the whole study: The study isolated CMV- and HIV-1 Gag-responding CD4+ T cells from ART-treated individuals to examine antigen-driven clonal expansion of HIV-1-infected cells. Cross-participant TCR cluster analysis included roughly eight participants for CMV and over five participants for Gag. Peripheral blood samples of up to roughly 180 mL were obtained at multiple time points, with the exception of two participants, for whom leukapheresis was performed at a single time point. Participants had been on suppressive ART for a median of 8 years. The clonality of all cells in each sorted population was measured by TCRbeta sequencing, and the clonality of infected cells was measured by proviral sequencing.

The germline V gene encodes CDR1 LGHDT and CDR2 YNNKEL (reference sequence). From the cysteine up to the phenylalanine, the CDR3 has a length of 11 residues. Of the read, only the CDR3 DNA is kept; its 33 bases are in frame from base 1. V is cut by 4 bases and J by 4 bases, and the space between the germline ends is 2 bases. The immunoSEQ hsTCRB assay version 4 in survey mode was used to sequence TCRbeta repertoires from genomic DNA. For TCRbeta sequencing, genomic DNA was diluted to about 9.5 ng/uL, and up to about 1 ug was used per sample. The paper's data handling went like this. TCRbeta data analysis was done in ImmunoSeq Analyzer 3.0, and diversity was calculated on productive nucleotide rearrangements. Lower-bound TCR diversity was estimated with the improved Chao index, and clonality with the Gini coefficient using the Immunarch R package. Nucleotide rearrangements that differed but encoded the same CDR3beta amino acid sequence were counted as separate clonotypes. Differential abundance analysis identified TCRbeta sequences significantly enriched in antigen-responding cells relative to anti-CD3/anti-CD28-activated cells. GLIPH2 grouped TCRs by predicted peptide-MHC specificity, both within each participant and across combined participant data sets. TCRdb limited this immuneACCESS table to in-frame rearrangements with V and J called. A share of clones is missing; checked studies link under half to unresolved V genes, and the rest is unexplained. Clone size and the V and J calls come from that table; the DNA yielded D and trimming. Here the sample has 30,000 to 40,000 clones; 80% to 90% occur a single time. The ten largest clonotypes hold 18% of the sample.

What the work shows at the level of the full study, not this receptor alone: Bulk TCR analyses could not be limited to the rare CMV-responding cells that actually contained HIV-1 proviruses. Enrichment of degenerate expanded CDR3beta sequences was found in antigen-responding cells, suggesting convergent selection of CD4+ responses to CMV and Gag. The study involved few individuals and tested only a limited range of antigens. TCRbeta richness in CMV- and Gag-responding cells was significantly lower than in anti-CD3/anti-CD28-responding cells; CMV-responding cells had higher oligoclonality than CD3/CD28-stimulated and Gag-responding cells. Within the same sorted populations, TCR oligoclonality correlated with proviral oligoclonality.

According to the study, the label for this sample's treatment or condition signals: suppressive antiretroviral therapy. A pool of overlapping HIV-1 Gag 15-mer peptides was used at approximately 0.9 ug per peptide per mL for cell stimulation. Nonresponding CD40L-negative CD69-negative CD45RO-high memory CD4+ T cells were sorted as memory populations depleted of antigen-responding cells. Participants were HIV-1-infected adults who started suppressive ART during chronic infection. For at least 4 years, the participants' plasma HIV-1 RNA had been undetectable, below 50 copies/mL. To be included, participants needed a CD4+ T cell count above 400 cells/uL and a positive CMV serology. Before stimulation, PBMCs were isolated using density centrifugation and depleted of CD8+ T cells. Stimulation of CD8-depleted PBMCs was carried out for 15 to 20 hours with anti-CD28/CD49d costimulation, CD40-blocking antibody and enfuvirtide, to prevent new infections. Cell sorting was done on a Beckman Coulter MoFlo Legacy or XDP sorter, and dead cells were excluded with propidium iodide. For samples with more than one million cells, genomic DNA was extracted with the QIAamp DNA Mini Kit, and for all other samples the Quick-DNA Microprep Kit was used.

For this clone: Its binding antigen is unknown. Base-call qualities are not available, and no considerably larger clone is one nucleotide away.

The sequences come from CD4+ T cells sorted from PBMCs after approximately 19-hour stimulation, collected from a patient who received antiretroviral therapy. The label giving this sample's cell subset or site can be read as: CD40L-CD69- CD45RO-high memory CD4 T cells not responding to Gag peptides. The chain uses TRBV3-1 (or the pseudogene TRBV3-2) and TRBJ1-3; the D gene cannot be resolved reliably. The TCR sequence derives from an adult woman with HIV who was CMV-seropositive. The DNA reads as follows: TGTGCCAGCAGCCCGGGAAACACCATATATTTT. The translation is CASSPGNTIYF.